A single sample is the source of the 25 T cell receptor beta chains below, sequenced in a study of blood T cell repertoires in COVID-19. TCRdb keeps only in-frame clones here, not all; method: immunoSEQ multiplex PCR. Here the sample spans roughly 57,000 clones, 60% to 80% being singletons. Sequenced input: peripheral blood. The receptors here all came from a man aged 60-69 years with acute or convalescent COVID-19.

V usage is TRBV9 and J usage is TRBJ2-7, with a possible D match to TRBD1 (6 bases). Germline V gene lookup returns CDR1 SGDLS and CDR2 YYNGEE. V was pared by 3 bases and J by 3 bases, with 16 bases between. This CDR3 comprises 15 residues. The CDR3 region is CASSAGGGQGYEQYF. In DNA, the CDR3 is TGTGCCAGCAGCGCAGGTGGGGGCCAGGGCTACGAGCAGTACTTC.

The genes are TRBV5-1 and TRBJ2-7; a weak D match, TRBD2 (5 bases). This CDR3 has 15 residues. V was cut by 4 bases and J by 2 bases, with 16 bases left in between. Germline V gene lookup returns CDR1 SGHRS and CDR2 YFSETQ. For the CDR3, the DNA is TGCGCCAGCAGCACGGGAAAGCTCCTTACCTACGAGCAGTACTTC. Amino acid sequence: CASSTGKLLTYEQYF.

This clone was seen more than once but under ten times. CDR3 DNA: TGTGCCACCAGTGAACCGGCGGGGGGGAGAGAGACCCAGTACTTC. It yields the protein CATSEPAGGRETQYF. The rearrangement joins TRBV24-1 to TRBJ2-5, with 9 bases that match TRBD2. Germline-derived CDR1 and CDR2 are KGHDR and SFDVKD. The V segment lost 4 bases and the J segment 4 bases; nucleotides outside the gene matches: 6. The CDR3 totals 15 residues.

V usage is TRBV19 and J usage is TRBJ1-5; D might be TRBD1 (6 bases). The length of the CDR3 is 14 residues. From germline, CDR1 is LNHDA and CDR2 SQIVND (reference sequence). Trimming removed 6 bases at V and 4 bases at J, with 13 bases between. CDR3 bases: TGTGCCAGTAGGCGGAGGGGGGGGAATCAGCCCCAGCATTTT. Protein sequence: CASRRRGGNQPQHF.

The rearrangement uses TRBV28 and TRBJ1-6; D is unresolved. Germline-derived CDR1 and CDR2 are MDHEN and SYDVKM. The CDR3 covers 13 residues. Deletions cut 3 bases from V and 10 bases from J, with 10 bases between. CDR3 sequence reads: CASSFSRNSPLHF. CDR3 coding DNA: TGTGCCAGCAGTTTTTCCAGGAACTCACCCCTCCACTTT.

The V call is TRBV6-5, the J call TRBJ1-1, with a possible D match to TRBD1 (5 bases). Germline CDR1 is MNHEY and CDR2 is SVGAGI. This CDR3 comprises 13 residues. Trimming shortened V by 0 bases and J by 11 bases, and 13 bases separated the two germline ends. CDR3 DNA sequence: TGTGCCAGCAGTTACTCCCCCAGGGAAGGTGCTTTCTTT. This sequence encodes CASSYSPREGAFF.

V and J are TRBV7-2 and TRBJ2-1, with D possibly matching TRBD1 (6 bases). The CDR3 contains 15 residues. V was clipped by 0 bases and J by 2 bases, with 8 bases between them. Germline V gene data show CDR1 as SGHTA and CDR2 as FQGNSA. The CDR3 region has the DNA TGTGCCAGCAGCTTAGCGGGGGCGACCTACAATGAGCAGTTCTTC. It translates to CASSLAGATYNEQFF.

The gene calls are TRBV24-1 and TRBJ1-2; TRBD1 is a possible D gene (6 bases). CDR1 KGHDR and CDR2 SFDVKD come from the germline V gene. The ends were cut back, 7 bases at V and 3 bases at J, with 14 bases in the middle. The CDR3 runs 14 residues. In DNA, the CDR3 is TGTGCCACCAGGACAGGCACTGTCTACTATGGCTACACCTTC. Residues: CATRTGTVYYGYTF.

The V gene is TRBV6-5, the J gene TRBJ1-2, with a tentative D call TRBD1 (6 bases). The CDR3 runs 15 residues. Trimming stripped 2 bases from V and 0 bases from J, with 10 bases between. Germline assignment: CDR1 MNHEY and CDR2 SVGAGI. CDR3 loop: CASSYSRGANYGYTF. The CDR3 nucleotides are TGTGCCAGCAGTTACAGCAGGGGCGCTAACTATGGCTACACCTTC.

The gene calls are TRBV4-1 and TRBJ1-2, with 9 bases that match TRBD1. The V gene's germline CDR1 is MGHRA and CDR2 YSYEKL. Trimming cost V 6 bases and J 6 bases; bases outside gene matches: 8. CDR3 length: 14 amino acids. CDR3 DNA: TGCGCCAGCAGTCTGTACAGGGGGCGAGATGGCTACACCTTC. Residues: CASSLYRGRDGYTF.

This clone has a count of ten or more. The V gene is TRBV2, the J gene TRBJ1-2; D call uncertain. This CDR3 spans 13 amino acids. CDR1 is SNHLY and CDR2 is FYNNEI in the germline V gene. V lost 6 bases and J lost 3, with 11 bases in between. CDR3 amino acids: CASRRTGDYGYTF. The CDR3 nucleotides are TGTGCCAGCAGAAGGACTGGGGACTATGGCTACACCTTC. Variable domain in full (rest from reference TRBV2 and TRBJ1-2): EPEVTQTPSHQVTQMGQEVILRCVPISNHLYFYWYRQILGQKVEFLVSFYNNEISEKSEIFDDQFSVERPDGSNFTLKIRSTKLEDSAMYFCASRRTGDYGYTFGSGTRLTVV.

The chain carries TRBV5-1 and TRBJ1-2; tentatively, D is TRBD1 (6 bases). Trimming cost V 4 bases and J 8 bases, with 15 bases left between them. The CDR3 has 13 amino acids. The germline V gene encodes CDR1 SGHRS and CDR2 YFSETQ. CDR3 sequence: CASSLSDRYGYTF. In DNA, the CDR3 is TGCGCCAGCAGCCTCTCCGACAGGTACGGCTACACCTTC.

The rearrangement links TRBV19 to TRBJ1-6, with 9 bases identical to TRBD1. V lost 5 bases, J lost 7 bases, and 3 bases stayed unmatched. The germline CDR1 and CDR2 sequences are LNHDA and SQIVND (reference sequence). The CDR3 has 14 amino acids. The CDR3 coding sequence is TGTGCCAGTAGTCTGGACAGGGGCAATTCACCCCTCCACTTT. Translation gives CASSLDRGNSPLHF.

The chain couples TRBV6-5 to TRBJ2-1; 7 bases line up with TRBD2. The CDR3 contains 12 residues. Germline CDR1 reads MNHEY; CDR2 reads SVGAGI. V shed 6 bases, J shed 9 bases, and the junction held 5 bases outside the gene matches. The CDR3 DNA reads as TGTGCCAGCAGGACGCTAGCGGCTGAGCAGTTCTTC. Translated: CASRTLAAEQFF.

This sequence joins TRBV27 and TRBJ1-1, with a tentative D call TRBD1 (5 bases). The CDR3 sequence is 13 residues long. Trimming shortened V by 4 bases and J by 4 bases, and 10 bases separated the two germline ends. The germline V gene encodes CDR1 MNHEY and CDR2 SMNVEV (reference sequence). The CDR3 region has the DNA TGTGCCAGCAGTTCAGGACATTTCACTGAAGCTTTCTTT. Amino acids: CASSSGHFTEAFF.

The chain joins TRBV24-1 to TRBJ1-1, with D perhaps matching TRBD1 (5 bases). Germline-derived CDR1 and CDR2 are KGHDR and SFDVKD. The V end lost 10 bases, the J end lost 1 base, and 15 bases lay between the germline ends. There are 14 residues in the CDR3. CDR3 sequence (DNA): TGTGCCACTTCATCTGGGGCCGAGAACACTGAAGCTTTCTTT. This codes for CATSSGAENTEAFF.

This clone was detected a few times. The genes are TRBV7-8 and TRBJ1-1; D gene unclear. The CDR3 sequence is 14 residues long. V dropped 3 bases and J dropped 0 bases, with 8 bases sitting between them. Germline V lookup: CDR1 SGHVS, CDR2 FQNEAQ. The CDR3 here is CASSFSSVNTEAFF. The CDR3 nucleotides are TGTGCCAGCAGCTTCAGTTCAGTGAACACTGAAGCTTTCTTT. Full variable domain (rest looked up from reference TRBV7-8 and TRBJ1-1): GAGVSQSPRYKVAKRGQDVALRCDPISGHVSLFWYQQALGQGPEFLTYFQNEAQLDKSGLPSDRFFAERPEGSVSTLKIQRTQQEDSAVYLCASSFSSVNTEAFFGQGTRLTVV.

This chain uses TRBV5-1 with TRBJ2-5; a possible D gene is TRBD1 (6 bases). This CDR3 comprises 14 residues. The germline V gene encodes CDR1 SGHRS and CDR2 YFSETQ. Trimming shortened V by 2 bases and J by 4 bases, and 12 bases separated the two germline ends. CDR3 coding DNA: TGCGCCAGCAGCTTAACAGGGAGTGGAGAGACCCAGTACTTC. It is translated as CASSLTGSGETQYF.

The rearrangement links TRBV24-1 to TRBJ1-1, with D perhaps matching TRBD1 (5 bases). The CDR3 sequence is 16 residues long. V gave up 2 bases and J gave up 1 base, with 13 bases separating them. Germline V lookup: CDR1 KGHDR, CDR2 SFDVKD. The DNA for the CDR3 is TGTGCCACCAGTGATTACCCGGACATTACGAACACTGAAGCTTTCTTT. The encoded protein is CATSDYPDITNTEAFF.

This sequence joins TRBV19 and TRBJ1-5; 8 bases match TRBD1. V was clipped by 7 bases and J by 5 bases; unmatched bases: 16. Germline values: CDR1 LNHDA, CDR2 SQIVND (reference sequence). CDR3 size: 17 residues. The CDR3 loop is CASINTITGGWHQPQHF. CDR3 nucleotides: TGTGCCAGTATCAACACGATTACAGGGGGGTGGCATCAGCCCCAGCATTTT.

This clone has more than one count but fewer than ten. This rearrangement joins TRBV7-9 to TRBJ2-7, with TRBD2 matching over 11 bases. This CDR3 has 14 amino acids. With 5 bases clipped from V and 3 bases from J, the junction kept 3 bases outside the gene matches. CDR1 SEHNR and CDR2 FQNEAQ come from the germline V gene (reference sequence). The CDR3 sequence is CASSHGTSGYEQYF. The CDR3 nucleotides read TGTGCCAGCAGCCATGGGACTAGCGGCTACGAGCAGTACTTC.

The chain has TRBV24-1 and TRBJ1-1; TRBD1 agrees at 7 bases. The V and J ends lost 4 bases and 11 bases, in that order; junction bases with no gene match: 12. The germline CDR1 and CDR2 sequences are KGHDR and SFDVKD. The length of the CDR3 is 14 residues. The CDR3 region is CATSDYDRETGAFF. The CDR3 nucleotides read TGTGCCACCAGTGACTACGACAGGGAGACCGGGGCTTTCTTT.

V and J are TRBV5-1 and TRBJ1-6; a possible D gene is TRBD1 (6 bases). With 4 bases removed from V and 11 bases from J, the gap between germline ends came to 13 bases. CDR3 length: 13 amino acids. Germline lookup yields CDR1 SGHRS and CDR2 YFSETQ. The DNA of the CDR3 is TGCGCCAGCAGCCGAACACAGGGCCCACCCCTCCACTTT. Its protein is CASSRTQGPPLHF.

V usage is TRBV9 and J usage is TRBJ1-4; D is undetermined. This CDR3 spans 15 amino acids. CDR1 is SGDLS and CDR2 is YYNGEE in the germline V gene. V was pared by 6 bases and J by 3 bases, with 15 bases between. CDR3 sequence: CASNSYGLPNEKLFF. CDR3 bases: TGTGCCAGCAACTCCTATGGACTCCCTAATGAAAAACTGTTTTTT.

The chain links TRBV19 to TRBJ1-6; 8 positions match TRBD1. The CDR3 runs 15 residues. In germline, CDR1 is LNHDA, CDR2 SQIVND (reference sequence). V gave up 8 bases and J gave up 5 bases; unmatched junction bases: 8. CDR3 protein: CASSRTTGDNSPLHF. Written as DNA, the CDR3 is TGTGCCAGTTCGAGAACGACAGGGGATAATTCACCCCTCCACTTT.